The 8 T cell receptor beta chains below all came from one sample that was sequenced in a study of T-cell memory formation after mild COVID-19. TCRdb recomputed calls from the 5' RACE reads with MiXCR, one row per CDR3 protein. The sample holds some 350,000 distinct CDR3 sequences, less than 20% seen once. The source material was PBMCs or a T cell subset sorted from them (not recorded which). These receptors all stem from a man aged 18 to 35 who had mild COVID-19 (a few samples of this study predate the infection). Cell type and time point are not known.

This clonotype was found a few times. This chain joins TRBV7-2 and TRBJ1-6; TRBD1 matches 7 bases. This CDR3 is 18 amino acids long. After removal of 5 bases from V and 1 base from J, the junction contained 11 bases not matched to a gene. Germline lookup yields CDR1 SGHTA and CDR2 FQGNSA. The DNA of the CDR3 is TGTGCCAGCAGCACCTCTAGACAGGGTCGATCCTATAATTCACCCCTCCACTTT. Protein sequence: CASSTSRQGRSYNSPLHF.

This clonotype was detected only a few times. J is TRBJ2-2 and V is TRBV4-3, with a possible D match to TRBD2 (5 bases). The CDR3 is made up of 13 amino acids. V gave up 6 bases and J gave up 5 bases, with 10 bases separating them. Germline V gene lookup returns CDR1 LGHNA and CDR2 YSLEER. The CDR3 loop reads CASRSGWTGELFF. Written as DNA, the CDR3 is TGCGCCAGCAGATCGGGGTGGACCGGGGAGCTGTTTTTT.

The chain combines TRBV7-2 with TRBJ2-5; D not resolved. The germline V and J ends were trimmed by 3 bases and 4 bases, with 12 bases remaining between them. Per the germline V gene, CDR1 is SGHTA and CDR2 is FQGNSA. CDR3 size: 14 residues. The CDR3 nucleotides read TGTGCCAGCAGCTTCTTTGTTGGTGGAGAGACCCAGTACTTC. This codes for CASSFFVGGETQYF.

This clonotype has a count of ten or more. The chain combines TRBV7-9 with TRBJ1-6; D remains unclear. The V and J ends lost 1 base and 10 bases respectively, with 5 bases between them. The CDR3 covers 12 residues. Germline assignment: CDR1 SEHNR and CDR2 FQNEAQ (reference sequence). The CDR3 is CASSLVGSPLHF. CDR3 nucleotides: TGTGCCAGCAGCTTAGTGGGGTCACCCCTCCACTTT.

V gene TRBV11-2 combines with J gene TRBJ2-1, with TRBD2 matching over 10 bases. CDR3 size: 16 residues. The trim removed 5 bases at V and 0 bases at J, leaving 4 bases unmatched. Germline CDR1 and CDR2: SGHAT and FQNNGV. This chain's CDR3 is CASSPGLASSYNEQFF. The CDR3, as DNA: TGTGCCAGCAGCCCGGGACTAGCGAGCTCCTACAATGAGCAGTTCTTC.

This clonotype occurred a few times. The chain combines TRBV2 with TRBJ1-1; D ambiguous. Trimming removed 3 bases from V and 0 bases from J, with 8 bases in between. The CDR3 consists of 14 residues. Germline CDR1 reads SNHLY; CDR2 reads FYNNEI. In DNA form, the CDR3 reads TGTGCCAGCAGTGACCGGACGGTGAACACTGAAGCTTTCTTT. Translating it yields CASSDRTVNTEAFF.

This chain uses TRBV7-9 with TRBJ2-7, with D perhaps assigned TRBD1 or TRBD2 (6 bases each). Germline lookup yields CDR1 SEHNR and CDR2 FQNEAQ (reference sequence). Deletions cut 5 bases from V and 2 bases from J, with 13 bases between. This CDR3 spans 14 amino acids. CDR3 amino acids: CASSPGRGPYEQYF. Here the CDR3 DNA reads TGTGCCAGCAGCCCGGGCCGGGGGCCCTACGAGCAGTACTTC.

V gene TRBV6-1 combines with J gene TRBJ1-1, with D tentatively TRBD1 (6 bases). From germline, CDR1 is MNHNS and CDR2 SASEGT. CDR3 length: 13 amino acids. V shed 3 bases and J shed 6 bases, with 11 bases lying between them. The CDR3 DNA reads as TGTGCCAGCAGTGACAGGGGTAATGCTGAAGCTTTCTTT. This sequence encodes CASSDRGNAEAFF.